The 8 T cell receptor beta chains reported below all come from one sample, sequenced in a study of blood T cell repertoires in COVID-19. The repertoire was sequenced with immunoSEQ multiplex PCR; TCRdb's copy has only in-frame clones and lacks some. The sample yields approximately 250,000 clones, over 75% seen once. The sample taken for sequencing was peripheral blood. The receptors were gathered from a man aged 45-60 years with COVID-19, enrolled during active disease.

J is TRBJ2-3 and V is TRBV6-5; a possible D gene is TRBD2 (5 bases). The germline V and J ends were trimmed by 0 bases and 0 bases, with 10 bases remaining between them. CDR1 is MNHEY, CDR2 SVGAGI, per germline. The CDR3 spans 16 residues. The CDR3 DNA reads as TGTGCCAGCAGTTACTCGGAGGCAAGTAGCACAGATACGCAGTATTTT. It yields the protein CASSYSEASSTDTQYF.

The gene calls are TRBV7-9 and TRBJ2-5; the match to TRBD2 covers 13 bases. This CDR3 has 14 residues. The V and J ends lost 5 bases and 5 bases, in that order; junction bases with no gene match: 2. The germline CDR1 and CDR2 sequences are SEHNR and FQNEAQ (reference sequence). CDR3 sequence: CASSTSGGAETQYF. For the CDR3, the DNA is TGTGCCAGCAGCACTAGCGGGGGGGCGGAGACCCAGTACTTC.

The J gene is TRBJ1-4, the V gene TRBV2; D not resolved. The germline CDR1 and CDR2 sequences are SNHLY and FYNNEI. The length of the CDR3 is 12 residues. Trimming stripped 3 bases from V and 8 bases from J, with 7 bases between. CDR3 in amino acids: CASSDPSEKLFF. Here the CDR3 DNA reads TGTGCCAGCAGTGACCCCTCGGAAAAACTGTTTTTT.

The chain joins TRBV5-4 to TRBJ2-1, with 7 bases aligning to TRBD2. The V gene's germline CDR1 is SGHNT and CDR2 YYREEE (reference sequence). With V trimmed by 0 bases and J by 5 bases, 8 bases remained unmatched. The CDR3 contains 16 residues. In DNA form, the CDR3 reads TGTGCCAGCAGCTTGGAGGCGGGGGTAGGAAACAATGAGCAGTTCTTC. Residues: CASSLEAGVGNNEQFF.

The rearrangement joins TRBV3-1 (or the pseudogene TRBV3-2) to TRBJ1-2; possibly TRBD1 for D (5 bases). The CDR3 is made up of 14 amino acids. The V gene lost 1 base and the J gene lost 1 base, with 7 bases spanning the gap. The germline V gene has CDR1 LGHDT and CDR2 YNNKEL (reference sequence). The CDR3 loop is CASSQAGNNYGYTF. The CDR3 DNA sequence: TGTGCCAGCAGCCAAGCAGGGAATAACTATGGCTACACCTTC.

The genes are TRBV25-1 and TRBJ1-5; D unclear. Trimming cost V 3 bases and J 1 base, with 13 bases left between them. Germline V gene data show CDR1 as MGHDK and CDR2 as SYGVNS. The CDR3 loop spans 16 amino acids. The CDR3 spells CASSDPREESNQPQHF. As DNA, the CDR3 is TGTGCCAGCAGTGATCCTCGGGAGGAAAGCAATCAGCCCCAGCATTTT.

The V gene is TRBV7-2, the J gene TRBJ1-6; D call uncertain. Per germline, CDR1 SGHTA and CDR2 FQGNSA. This CDR3 comprises 14 residues. V lost 3 bases and J 3 bases, leaving 6 bases between the germline ends. CDR3 residues: CASSLTSYNSPLHF. The CDR3 nucleotides are TGTGCCAGCAGCTTGACAAGCTATAATTCACCCCTCCACTTT. Filled out from reference TRBV7-2 and TRBJ1-6, the complete variable domain reads GAGVSQSPSNKVTEKGKDVELRCDPISGHTALYWYRQSLGQGLEFLIYFQGNSAPDKSGLPSDRFSAERTGGSVSTLTIQRTQQEDSAVYLCASSLTSYNSPLHFGNGTRLTVT.

This chain links TRBV6-5 with TRBJ1-1; 9 bases are shared with TRBD1. CDR3 size: 15 residues. Trimming at V came to 4 bases and at J to 4 bases, leaving 7 bases not matched to a gene. Germline V gene sequence: CDR1 MNHEY, CDR2 SVGAGI. CDR3 bases: TGTGCCAGCAGTTTGACAGGGGGTCAGGGCACTGAAGCTTTCTTT. Translation gives CASSLTGGQGTEAFF.